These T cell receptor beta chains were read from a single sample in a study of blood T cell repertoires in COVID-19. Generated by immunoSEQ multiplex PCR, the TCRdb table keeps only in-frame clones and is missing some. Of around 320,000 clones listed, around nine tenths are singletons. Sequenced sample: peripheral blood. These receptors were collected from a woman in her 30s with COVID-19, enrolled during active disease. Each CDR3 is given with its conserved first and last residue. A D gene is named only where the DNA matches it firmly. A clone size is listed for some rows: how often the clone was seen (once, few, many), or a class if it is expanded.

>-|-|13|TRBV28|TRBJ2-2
TGTGCCAGCACTCCGGGAAACACCGGGGAGCTGTTTTTT
CASTPGNTGELFF
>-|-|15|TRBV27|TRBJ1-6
TGTGCCAGCAGTATACTGACAGGACCTAATTCACCCCTCCACTTT
CASSILTGPNSPLHF
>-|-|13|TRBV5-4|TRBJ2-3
TGTGCCAGCAGCTTGCAAGCGCTAGATACGCAGTATTTT
CASSLQALDTQYF
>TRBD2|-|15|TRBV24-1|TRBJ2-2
TGTGCCACCAGTGATTTACTAGCGGGGAACGGGGAGCTGTTTTTT
CATSDLLAGNGELFF
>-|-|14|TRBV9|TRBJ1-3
TGTGCCAGCAGCCTCGGGCCGGGAGGAAACACCATATATTTT
CASSLGPGGNTIYF
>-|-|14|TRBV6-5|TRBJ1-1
TGTGCCAGCAGTTACCTGGGGGCGCGCCCTGAAGCTTTCTTT
CASSYLGARPEAFF
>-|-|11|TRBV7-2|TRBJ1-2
TGTGCCAGCAGCTTTAGGGGGGGCTACACCTTC
CASSFRGGYTF
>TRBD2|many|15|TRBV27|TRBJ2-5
TGTGCCAGCAGTTTATCCCCCCTAGCGGGGGAGACCCAGTACTTC
CASSLSPLAGETQYF
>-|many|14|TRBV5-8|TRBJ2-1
TGTGCCAGCGTCCGAGGATTCGGGAGCAATGAGCAGTTCTTC
CASVRGFGSNEQFF
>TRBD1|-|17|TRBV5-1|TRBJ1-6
TGCGCCAGCAGCTTGCGAGGACAGGGAAATGATAATTCACCCCTCCACTTT
CASSLRGQGNDNSPLHF
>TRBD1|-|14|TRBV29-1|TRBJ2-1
TGCAGCGTTGGCCCCCATTCCAGGGGGAATGAGCAGTTCTTC
CSVGPHSRGNEQFF
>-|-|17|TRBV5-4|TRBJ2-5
TGTGCCAGCAGCCCCAGGGCACAGGGACAATTTAAAGAGACCCAGTACTTC
CASSPRAQGQFKETQYF
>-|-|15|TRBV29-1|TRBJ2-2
TGCAGCGGAATAATGGCGGGGGCCAACACCGGGGAGCTGTTTTTT
CSGIMAGANTGELFF
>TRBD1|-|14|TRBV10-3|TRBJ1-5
TGTGCCATCAGGAACGACAGGGGCAATCAGCCCCAGCATTTT
CAIRNDRGNQPQHF
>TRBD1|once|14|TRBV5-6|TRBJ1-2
TGTGCCAGCACCTTACCGGCAGGGGGGTTCGGCTACACCTTC
CASTLPAGGFGYTF
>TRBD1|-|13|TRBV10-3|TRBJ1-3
TGTGCCAGCGGGACAGTATCAGGAAACACCATATATTTT
CASGTVSGNTIYF
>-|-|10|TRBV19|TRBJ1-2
TGTGCCAGTAGAGGACTCTCCTACACCTTC
CASRGLSYTF
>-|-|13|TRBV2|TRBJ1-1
TGTGCCAGCAGTGAAGCAGCGAACACTGAAGCTTTCTTT
CASSEAANTEAFF
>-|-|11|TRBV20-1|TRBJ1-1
TGCAGTGCTCAGGGGAACACTGAAGCTTTCTTT
CSAQGNTEAFF
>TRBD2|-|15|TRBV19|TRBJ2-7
TGTGCCAGTAGTATAGGCGGGGGGACAACCTACGAGCAGTACTTC
CASSIGGGTTYEQYF
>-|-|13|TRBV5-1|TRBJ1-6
TGCGCCAGCAGCTCGGGGTATAATTCACCCCTCCACTTT
CASSSGYNSPLHF
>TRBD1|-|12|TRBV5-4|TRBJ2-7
TGTGCCAGCAGCCTGACAGGGGGCGAGCAGTACTTC
CASSLTGGEQYF
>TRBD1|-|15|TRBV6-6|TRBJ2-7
TGTGCCAGCGGCCCAAAGGGACAGGGAACCTACGAGCAGTACTTC
CASGPKGQGTYEQYF
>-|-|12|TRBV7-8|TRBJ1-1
TGTGCCAGCAGCTTAGGAGAATCTGAAGCTTTCTTT
CASSLGESEAFF
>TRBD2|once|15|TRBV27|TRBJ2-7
TGTGCCAGCAGACTTGCGGGAGGGGGCCGTTACGAGCAGTACTTC
CASRLAGGGRYEQYF
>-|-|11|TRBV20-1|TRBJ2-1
TGCAGTGCTAGAGATCTGTATGAGCAGTTCTTC
CSARDLYEQFF